Each of the 30 T cell receptor beta chains below was sequenced from the same sample in a study of blood T cell repertoires in COVID-19. Measured with immunoSEQ multiplex PCR; TCRdb has only the in-frame clones, and not every one. The sample lists 100,000 to 150,000 clones, about 85% occurring once. Sequenced: peripheral blood. The receptors here all came from a man in his 60s with acute or convalescent COVID-19.

The chain combines TRBV13 with TRBJ1-4, with D unclear. V was pared by 6 bases and J by 5 bases, with 13 bases between. The CDR3 covers 14 residues. Germline V gene sequence: CDR1 PRHDT, CDR2 FYEKMQ (reference sequence). The CDR3 loop reads CASSIRRRNEKLFF. The CDR3 region has the DNA TGTGCCAGCAGTATTAGGCGGAGGAATGAAAAACTGTTTTTT.

The gene calls are TRBV11-2 and TRBJ2-7; 7 bases map to TRBD1. Trimming took 6 bases from V and 4 from J; bases not matched to a gene: 3. This CDR3 spans 12 amino acids. Per the germline V gene, CDR1 is SGHAT and CDR2 is FQNNGV. CDR3 nucleotides: TGTGCCAGCAGGCGACAGGGATACGAGCAGTACTTC. Its translation is CASRRQGYEQYF.

The chain is built from TRBV28 and TRBJ1-1; weak D call: TRBD1 (5 bases). Germline V lookup: CDR1 MDHEN, CDR2 SYDVKM. The V end was cut by 8 bases, the J end by 4 bases, with 14 bases between. The CDR3 is made up of 13 amino acids. The CDR3 here is CASLPGIGTEAFF. DNA for the CDR3: TGTGCCAGCCTCCCAGGGATTGGCACTGAAGCTTTCTTT.

This chain joins TRBV28 and TRBJ1-2, with 10 bases lining up with TRBD1. Per germline, CDR1 MDHEN and CDR2 SYDVKM. The CDR3 is made up of 15 amino acids. Trimming cost V 5 bases and J 4 bases; bases outside gene matches: 7. CDR3: CASSLWTGGTYGYTF. The CDR3 region has the DNA TGTGCCAGCAGTCTCTGGACAGGGGGTACCTATGGCTACACCTTC.

This rearrangement joins TRBV2 to TRBJ1-1; D might be TRBD1 (6 bases). The CDR3 sequence is 11 residues long. The germline V gene encodes CDR1 SNHLY and CDR2 FYNNEI. Trimming took off 6 bases at V and 7 bases at J, with 9 bases between the two ends. The CDR3 region is CASSGQFEAFF. CDR3 DNA sequence: TGTGCCAGCAGCGGACAGTTTGAAGCTTTCTTT.

V and J are TRBV18 and TRBJ2-1; D perhaps matches TRBD1 (6 bases). The CDR3 is 14 amino acids. The ends were cut back, 6 bases at V and 6 bases at J, with 15 bases in the middle. Germline V gene lookup returns CDR1 KGHSH and CDR2 LQKENI. The CDR3 region has the DNA TGTGCCAGCTCCAGAGCAGGGGCGTTCAATGAGCAGTTCTTC. It encodes CASSRAGAFNEQFF.

The genes are TRBV7-3 and TRBJ2-2, with D maybe TRBD2 (6 bases). The CDR3 length is 15 residues. Germline CDR1 SGHTA, CDR2 FQGTGA. The V end lost 4 bases, the J end lost 6 bases, and 15 bases lay between the germline ends. CDR3 nucleotides: TGTGCCAGCAGCTCGCGCGCGGGGAAGGCCGGGGAGCTGTTTTTT. Its protein is CASSSRAGKAGELFF. The full variable domain, with the rest looked up from reference TRBV7-3 and TRBJ2-2, is GAGVSQTPSNKVTEKGKYVELRCDPISGHTALYWYRQSLGQGPEFLIYFQGTGAADDSGLPNDRFFAVRPEGSVSTLKIQRTERGDSAVYLCASSSRAGKAGELFFGEGSRLTVL.

This sequence joins TRBV7-2 and TRBJ1-2; a possible D gene is TRBD1 (5 bases). The CDR3 is made up of 14 amino acids. Looked up from germline, CDR1 is SGHTA and CDR2 is FQGNSA. V shed 5 bases and J shed 2 bases, with 12 bases lying between them. CDR3 sequence reads: CASSTGHTNYGYTF. For the CDR3, the DNA is TGTGCCAGCAGCACCGGACACACCAACTATGGCTACACCTTC.

This clone has a single count. The chain uses TRBV7-3 and TRBJ2-2; D might be TRBD1 (5 bases). Between the trimmed V and J ends, which lost 5 bases and 3 bases, there was a span of 22 bases. Germline assignment: CDR1 SGHTA and CDR2 FQGTGA. This CDR3 comprises 18 residues. CDR3 sequence (DNA): TGTGCCAGCAGCCCTTTAAGAACGGCGGAAGGGGACACCGGGGAGCTGTTTTTT. It codes for CASSPLRTAEGDTGELFF.

This clone showed up just a few times. This sequence joins TRBV4-1 and TRBJ1-2; D is unclear. There are 14 residues in the CDR3. Germline V gene data show CDR1 as MGHRA and CDR2 as YSYEKL. The V end lost 3 bases, the J end lost 5 bases, and 13 bases lay between the germline ends. The CDR3, as DNA: TGCGCCAGCAGCCAGCCGATCGGGAGGTATGGCTACACCTTC. It is translated as CASSQPIGRYGYTF.

The V and J genes are TRBV9 and TRBJ2-7; the match to TRBD2 covers 9 bases. Looked up from germline, CDR1 is SGDLS and CDR2 is YYNGEE. The CDR3 is 15 residues long. Trimming at V came to 3 bases and at J to 7 bases, leaving 11 bases not matched to a gene. The CDR3 region has the DNA TGTGCCAGCAGCGGCCCTAGCGGGGCAGCCGGGGAGCAGTACTTC. It yields the protein CASSGPSGAAGEQYF. Full variable domain (missing parts from reference TRBV9 and TRBJ2-7): DSGVTQTPKHLITATGQRVTLRCSPRSGDLSVYWYQQSLDQGLQFLIQYYNGEERAKGNILERFSAQQFPDLHSELNLSSLELGDSALYFCASSGPSGAAGEQYFGPGTRLTVT.

The chain combines TRBV6-5 with TRBJ1-1; no definite D call. CDR1 and CDR2 (germline): MNHEY, SVGAGI. Trimming removed 5 bases from V and 5 bases from J, with 12 bases in between. The CDR3 contains 13 residues. CDR3 amino acids: CASSTAGRTEAFF. As DNA, the CDR3 is TGTGCCAGCAGTACCGCGGGTCGGACTGAAGCTTTCTTT.

This clone was counted once. This chain uses TRBV29-1 with TRBJ2-1, with 7 bases lining up with TRBD2. The CDR3 is made up of 14 amino acids. Germline CDR1 and CDR2: SQVTM and ANQGSEA. Unmatched junction bases numbered 3, after V lost 4 bases and J lost 0 bases. This CDR3 is CSVALADSYNEQFF. CDR3 DNA: TGCAGCGTTGCGCTAGCGGACTCCTACAATGAGCAGTTCTTC.

This clone was counted a few times. The chain is built from TRBV7-2 and TRBJ1-1; D is ambiguous. Germline-derived CDR1 and CDR2 are SGHTA and FQGNSA. This CDR3 is 16 amino acids long. V lost 4 bases, J lost 3 bases, and 18 bases lay in between. As DNA, the CDR3 is TGTGCCAGCAGCTCGTACCCGAGAAACGGGGACACTGAAGCTTTCTTT. As protein: CASSSYPRNGDTEAFF.

The gene calls are TRBV28 and TRBJ1-2, with 9 bases fitting TRBD1. J was trimmed by 7 bases and V by 5 bases; bases with no gene match: 5. Germline CDR1 reads MDHEN; CDR2 reads SYDVKM. The CDR3 is 13 amino acids. The CDR3 DNA is TGTGCCAGCAGTCCTCGGGACAGGGTTGGCTACACCTTC. It translates to CASSPRDRVGYTF.

J is TRBJ1-5 and V is TRBV3-1 (or the pseudogene TRBV3-2); unclear D gene. The V end was cut by 1 base, the J end by 12 bases, with 10 bases between. The CDR3 is 12 residues long. Germline CDR1 LGHDT, CDR2 YNNKEL (reference sequence). DNA of the CDR3: TGTGCCAGCAGCCAAGCGGCGGGCCGCCAGCATTTT. Its protein product is CASSQAAGRQHF.

V gene TRBV19 combines with J gene TRBJ1-1; D ambiguous. Trimming pared 1 base from V and 0 bases from J, leaving 6 bases between. The CDR3 totals 14 residues. The germline V gene encodes CDR1 LNHDA and CDR2 SQIVND (reference sequence). CDR3 protein: CASSIGGMNTEAFF. DNA of the CDR3: TGTGCCAGTAGTATAGGCGGAATGAACACTGAAGCTTTCTTT.

J is TRBJ1-4 and V is TRBV28; a weak D match, TRBD1 (5 bases). The CDR3 consists of 16 residues. The V gene's germline CDR1 is MDHEN and CDR2 SYDVKM. Between the trimmed V and J ends, which lost 2 bases and 0 bases, there was a span of 10 bases. In nucleotides, the CDR3 is TGTGCCAGCAGTTTACCCTGGGGGGCAACTAATGAAAAACTGTTTTTT. It translates to CASSLPWGATNEKLFF.

About this clone: A read error may produce the germline difference seen at one junction end. J is TRBJ1-6 and V is TRBV19; 7 nucleotides match TRBD1. Germline loops: CDR1 LNHDA, CDR2 SQIVND (reference sequence). The CDR3 extends over 14 amino acids. CDR3 coding DNA: TGTGCCAGTAATATACCGGGACAGCATATATCCCTCCACTTT. Protein: CASNIPGQHISLHF. The entire variable domain, with the rest obtained from reference TRBV19 and TRBJ1-6, is as follows: DGGITQSPKYLFRKEGQNVTLSCEQNLNHDAMYWYRQDPGQGLRLIYYSQIVNDFQKGDIAEGYSVSREKKESFPLTVTSAQKNPTAFYLCASNIPGQHISLHFGNGTRLTVT.

The rearrangement joins TRBV18 to TRBJ1-4; perhaps TRBD1 as D (5 bases). CDR3 length equals 16 residues. Germline CDR1 is KGHSH and CDR2 is LQKENI. V lost 3 bases to trimming and J lost 1 base, with 12 bases between them. CDR3 nucleotides: TGTGCCAGCTCACCTTTCGGGGGAGGAACTAATGAAAAACTGTTTTTT. Translating it yields CASSPFGGGTNEKLFF.

In its sample, this clone was seen once. This chain links TRBV7-2 with TRBJ1-2, with D uncertain. Germline CDR1 is SGHTA and CDR2 is FQGNSA. V dropped 0 bases and J dropped 0 bases, with 14 bases sitting between them. There are 17 residues in the CDR3. The DNA of the CDR3 is TGTGCCAGCAGCTTAGCGAGGATACACGAAACTAACTATGGCTACACCTTC. It encodes CASSLARIHETNYGYTF.

This chain joins TRBV2 and TRBJ1-1; unclear D gene. This CDR3 contains 13 residues. Germline assignment: CDR1 SNHLY and CDR2 FYNNEI. Trimming removed 5 bases at V and 1 base at J, with 8 bases between. In DNA form, the CDR3 reads TGTGCCAGCAGTTGGGGAGGGAACACTGAAGCTTTCTTT. Translated: CASSWGGNTEAFF.

This sequence joins TRBV28 and TRBJ1-6, with D perhaps matching TRBD1 (6 bases). Germline assignment: CDR1 MDHEN and CDR2 SYDVKM. The CDR3 contains 15 residues. The V end lost 10 bases, the J end lost 5 bases, and 18 bases lay between the germline ends. The CDR3, as DNA: TGTGCCACTACGTGGCAGGGGATTGATAATTCACCCCTCCACTTT. Its protein is CATTWQGIDNSPLHF.

The V and J genes are TRBV5-1 and TRBJ2-2, with 12 bases that match TRBD1. The CDR3 is 16 amino acids. The trim removed 4 bases at V and 7 bases at J, leaving 8 bases unmatched. Germline loops: CDR1 SGHRS, CDR2 YFSETQ. CDR3 bases: TGCGCCAGCAGCGCACCGGGACAGGGGGCAAGCGGGGAGCTGTTTTTT. Residues: CASSAPGQGASGELFF.

V usage is TRBV5-1 and J usage is TRBJ2-5; 15 nucleotides agree with TRBD2. The CDR3 runs to 17 residues. With 3 bases clipped from V and 2 bases from J, the junction kept 5 bases outside the gene matches. The germline gives CDR1 SGHRS, CDR2 YFSETQ. CDR3 protein: CASSSGLAGGSQETQYF. The CDR3 DNA is TGCGCCAGCAGCTCGGGACTAGCGGGAGGTAGTCAAGAGACCCAGTACTTC.

The chain uses TRBV30 and TRBJ2-5, with 9 bases fitting TRBD1. The trim removed 4 bases at V and 2 bases at J, leaving 11 bases unmatched. The CDR3 has 16 residues. Germline V lookup: CDR1 GTSNPN, CDR2 SVGIG (reference sequence). CDR3 nucleotide sequence: TGTGCCTGGAATCACGGACAGGGGAGACGTCAAGAGACCCAGTACTTC. It encodes CAWNHGQGRRQETQYF.

This chain joins TRBV6-1 and TRBJ2-7; 8 nucleotides match TRBD2. The J segment lost 2 bases and the V segment lost 3 bases, leaving 6 bases of the junction unmatched. Per the germline V gene, CDR1 is MNHNS and CDR2 is SASEGT. The CDR3 length is 15 residues. The CDR3 nucleotides read TGTGCCAGCAGTGACACCGGGACTAGGCCCTACGAGCAGTACTTC. Residues: CASSDTGTRPYEQYF.

The CDR3 is CASSWASNEQFF. CDR3 sequence (DNA): TGTGCCAGCAGTTGGGCCTCCAATGAGCAGTTCTTC. This chain uses TRBV27 with TRBJ2-1; D ambiguous. V was pared by 4 bases and J by 6 bases, with 7 bases between. Germline CDR1 and CDR2: MNHEY and SMNVEV (reference sequence). CDR3 length: 12 residues.

This chain uses TRBV28 with TRBJ2-2; D might be TRBD1 (6 bases). The V end lost 9 bases, the J end lost 0 bases, and 11 bases lay between the germline ends. The length of the CDR3 is 14 residues. Germline V lookup: CDR1 MDHEN, CDR2 SYDVKM. Written as DNA, the CDR3 is TGTGCCAGTAAACAGGGATCGAACACCGGGGAGCTGTTTTTT. Amino acid sequence: CASKQGSNTGELFF.

V and J are TRBV7-2 and TRBJ2-3; 8 bases match TRBD2. In germline, CDR1 is SGHTA, CDR2 FQGNSA. This CDR3 has 16 amino acids. The J segment lost 2 bases and the V segment lost 5 bases, leaving 9 bases of the junction unmatched. The CDR3 bases are TGTGCCAGCAGCGACAGCCGCGGGAGGATCACAGATACGCAGTATTTT. This translates into CASSDSRGRITDTQYF.